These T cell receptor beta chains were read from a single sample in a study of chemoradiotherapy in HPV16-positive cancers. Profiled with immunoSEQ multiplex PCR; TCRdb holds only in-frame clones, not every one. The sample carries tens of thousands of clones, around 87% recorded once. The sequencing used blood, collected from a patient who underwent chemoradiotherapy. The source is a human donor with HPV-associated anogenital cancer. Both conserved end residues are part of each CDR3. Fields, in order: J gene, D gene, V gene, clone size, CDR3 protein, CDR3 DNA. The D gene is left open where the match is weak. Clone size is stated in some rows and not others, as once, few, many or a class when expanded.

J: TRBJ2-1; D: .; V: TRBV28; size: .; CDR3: CASSSGGSGDEQFF; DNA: TGTGCCAGCAGTTCCGGCGGGTCGGGGGATGAGCAGTTCTTC
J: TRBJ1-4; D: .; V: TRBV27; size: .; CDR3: CASSRDRGNLFF; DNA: TGTGCCAGCAGCCGGGACCGGGGGAACCTGTTTTTT
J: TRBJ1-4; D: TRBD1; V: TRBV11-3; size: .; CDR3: CASSLATGGGKLFF; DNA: TGTGCCAGCAGCTTAGCCACAGGGGGCGGAAAACTGTTTTTT
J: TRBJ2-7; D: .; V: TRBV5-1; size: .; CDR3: CASSSLPSLEQYF; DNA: TGCGCCAGCAGCTCCCTACCTTCTCTCGAGCAGTACTTC
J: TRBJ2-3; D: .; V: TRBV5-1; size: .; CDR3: CASSLDAELTTDTQYF; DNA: TGCGCCAGCAGCTTGGATGCCGAACTAACCACAGATACGCAGTATTTT
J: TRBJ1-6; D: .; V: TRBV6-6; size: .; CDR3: CASSYSTTGNSPLHF; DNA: TGTGCCAGCAGTTACTCGACCACAGGGAATTCACCCCTCCACTTT
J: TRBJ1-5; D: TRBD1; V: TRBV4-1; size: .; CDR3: CASSLPDRDPNQPQHF; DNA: TGCGCCAGCAGCCTCCCGGACAGGGACCCCAATCAGCCCCAGCATTTT
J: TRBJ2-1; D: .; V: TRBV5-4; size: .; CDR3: CASSLVQLALLSNEQFF; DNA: TGTGCCAGCAGCTTGGTCCAACTCGCCCTTCTGAGCAATGAGCAGTTCTTC
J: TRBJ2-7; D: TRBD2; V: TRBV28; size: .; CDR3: CASSWTSGYEQYF; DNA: TGTGCCAGCAGTTGGACTAGCGGCTACGAGCAGTACTTC
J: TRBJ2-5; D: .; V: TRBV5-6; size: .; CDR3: CASSLVGGAETQYF; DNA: TGTGCCAGCAGCTTGGTGGGGGGCGCGGAGACCCAGTACTTC
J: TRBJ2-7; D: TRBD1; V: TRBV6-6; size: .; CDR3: CASRGRDRTSYEQYF; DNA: TGTGCCAGCAGAGGCCGGGACAGGACCTCCTACGAGCAGTACTTC
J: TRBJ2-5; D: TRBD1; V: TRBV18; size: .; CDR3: CASSQTGSQETQYF; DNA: TGTGCCAGCTCACAGACAGGGTCCCAAGAGACCCAGTACTTC
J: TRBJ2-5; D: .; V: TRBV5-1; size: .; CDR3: CASSLDRVLETQYF; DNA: TGCGCCAGCAGCTTGGATCGAGTTCTAGAGACCCAGTACTTC
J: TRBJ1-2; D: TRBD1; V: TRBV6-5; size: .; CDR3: CASSYGTGDNYGYTF; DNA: TGTGCCAGCAGTTACGGGACAGGGGATAACTATGGCTACACCTTC
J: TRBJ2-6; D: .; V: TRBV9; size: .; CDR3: CASSVATPGPGSGANVLTF; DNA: TGTGCCAGCAGCGTAGCCACCCCGGGACCGGGCTCTGGGGCCAACGTCCTGACTTTC
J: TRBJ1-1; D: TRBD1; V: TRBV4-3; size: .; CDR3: CASSRTGDEAFF; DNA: TGCGCCAGCAGCCGGACAGGGGACGAAGCTTTCTTT
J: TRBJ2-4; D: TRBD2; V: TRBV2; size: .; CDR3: CASSPTSGSGNIQYF; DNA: TGTGCCAGCAGCCCTACTAGCGGGAGCGGAAACATTCAGTACTTC
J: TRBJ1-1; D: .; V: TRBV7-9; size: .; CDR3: CASSSRQNTEAFF; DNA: TGTGCCAGCAGCTCGAGACAGAACACTGAAGCTTTCTTT
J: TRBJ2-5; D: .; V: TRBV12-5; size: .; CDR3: CASGPGREQETQYF; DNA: TGTGCTAGTGGTCCCGGACGGGAACAAGAGACCCAGTACTTC
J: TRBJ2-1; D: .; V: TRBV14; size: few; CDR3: CASSPGSHNEQFF; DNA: TGTGCCAGCAGCCCCGGGTCACACAATGAGCAGTTCTTC
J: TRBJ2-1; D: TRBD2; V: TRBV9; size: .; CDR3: CASSVSLAGGNSYNEQFF; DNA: TGTGCCAGCAGCGTCTCTCTAGCGGGAGGGAACTCCTACAATGAGCAGTTCTTC
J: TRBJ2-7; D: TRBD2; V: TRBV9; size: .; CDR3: CASSAGLAGGKSSYEQYF; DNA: TGTGCCAGCAGCGCGGGACTAGCGGGGGGCAAGAGCTCCTACGAGCAGTACTTC
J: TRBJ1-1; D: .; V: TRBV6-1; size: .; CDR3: CASSEKAQTEAFF; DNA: TGTGCCAGCAGTGAAAAGGCCCAGACTGAAGCTTTCTTT
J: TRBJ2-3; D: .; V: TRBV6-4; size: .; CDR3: CAKPTRRTDTQYF; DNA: TGTGCCAAACCAACTAGGCGCACAGATACGCAGTATTTT
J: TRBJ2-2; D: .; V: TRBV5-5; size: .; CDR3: CASSLAAMTGTRRSGELFF; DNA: TGTGCCAGCAGCTTGGCAGCCATGACCGGGACACGGAGGTCCGGGGAGCTGTTTTTT
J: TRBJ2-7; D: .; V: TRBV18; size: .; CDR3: CASSLPSSYEQYF; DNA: TGTGCCAGCTCACTTCCTAGCTCCTACGAGCAGTACTTC
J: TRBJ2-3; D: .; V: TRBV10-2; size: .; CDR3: CASRGGTSDTQYF; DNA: TGCGCCAGCAGAGGGGGGACCTCAGATACGCAGTATTTT
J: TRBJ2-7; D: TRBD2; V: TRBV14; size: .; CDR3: CASSLAGGPSDYEQYF; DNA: TGTGCCAGCAGCCTAGCGGGAGGGCCCTCTGACTACGAGCAGTACTTC
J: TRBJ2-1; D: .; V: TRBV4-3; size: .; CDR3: CASSPGPSWNEQFF; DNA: TGCGCCAGCAGCCCTGGACCTAGTTGGAATGAGCAGTTCTTC
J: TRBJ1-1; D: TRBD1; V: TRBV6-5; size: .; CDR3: CASSTGVTEAFF; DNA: TGTGCCAGCAGTACAGGGGTGACTGAAGCTTTCTTT
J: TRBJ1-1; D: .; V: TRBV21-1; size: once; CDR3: CASSKEGVEGMNTEAFF; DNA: TGTGCCAGCAGCAAAGAGGGTGTTGAGGGAATGAACACTGAAGCTTTCTTT
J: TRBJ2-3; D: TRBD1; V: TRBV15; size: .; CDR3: CATSGGQGRTDTQYF; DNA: TGTGCCACCAGCGGGGGACAGGGCCGCACAGATACGCAGTATTTT
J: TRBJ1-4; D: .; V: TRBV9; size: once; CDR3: CASSVGRRASNEKLFF; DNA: TGTGCCAGCAGCGTAGGCAGGAGGGCATCTAATGAAAAACTGTTTTTT
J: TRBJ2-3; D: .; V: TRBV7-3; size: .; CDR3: CASSLSLGPGTDTQYF; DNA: TGTGCCAGCAGCTTATCCCTTGGTCCCGGCACAGATACGCAGTATTTT
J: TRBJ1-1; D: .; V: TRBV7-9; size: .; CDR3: CASSLYFAEAFF; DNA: TGTGCCAGCAGCTTATATTTCGCTGAAGCTTTCTTT
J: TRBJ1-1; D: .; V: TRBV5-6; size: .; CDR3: CASSFFRGSTEAFF; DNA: TGTGCCAGCAGCTTCTTCCGGGGGTCCACTGAAGCTTTCTTT
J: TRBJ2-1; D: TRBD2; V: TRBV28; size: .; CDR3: CASSPQLAGEYNEQFF; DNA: TGTGCCAGCAGTCCCCAACTAGCGGGAGAGTACAATGAGCAGTTCTTC
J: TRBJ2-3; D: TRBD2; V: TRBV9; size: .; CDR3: CASSGLAGTDTQYF; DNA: TGTGCCAGCAGCGGACTAGCAGGCACAGATACGCAGTATTTT
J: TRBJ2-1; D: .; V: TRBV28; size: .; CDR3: CASSFPQANNEQFF; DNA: TGTGCCAGCAGTTTCCCACAGGCTAACAATGAGCAGTTCTTC
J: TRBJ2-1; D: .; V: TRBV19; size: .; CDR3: CASSIWGDYSEQFF; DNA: TGTGCCAGTAGTATATGGGGGGATTATAGTGAGCAGTTCTTC
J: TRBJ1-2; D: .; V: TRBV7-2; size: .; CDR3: CASSLGRAGYGYTF; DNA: TGTGCCAGCAGCTTGGGCAGGGCTGGCTATGGCTACACCTTC
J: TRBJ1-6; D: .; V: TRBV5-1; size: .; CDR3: CASADDGSYNSPLHF; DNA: TGCGCCAGTGCGGACGACGGCTCCTATAATTCACCCCTCCACTTT
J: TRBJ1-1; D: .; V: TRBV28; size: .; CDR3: CASSFPGGVNTEAFF; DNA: TGTGCCAGCAGTTTCCCGGGAGGAGTGAACACTGAAGCTTTCTTT
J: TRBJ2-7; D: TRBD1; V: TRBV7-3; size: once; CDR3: CASSSPGQGNYEQYF; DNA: TGTGCCAGCAGCTCCCCGGGACAGGGAAACTACGAGCAGTACTTC
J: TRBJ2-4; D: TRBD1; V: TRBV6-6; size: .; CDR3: CASSPGTGFQYF; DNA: TGTGCCAGCAGCCCTGGGACAGGGTTTCAGTACTTC